This TCR beta chain is drawn from a study of cytomegalovirus exposure and HLA in healthy donors. The study, taken as a whole, reports: Only CMV serostatus was available as immune exposure information. In a later analysis, a missense DCLRE1C variant was linked to TCR beta V- and J-gene trimming.

Primers: 60 Vbeta forward and 13 Jbeta reverse. Only in-frame clones appear in the TCRdb table, and some are missing; sequencing was by immunoSEQ multiplex PCR. The table records roughly 180,000 clones, roughly four fifths of them present only once. As to this clone: Its target is not known.

Trimming shortened V by 2 bases and J by 6 bases, and 13 bases separated the two germline ends. Germline assignment: CDR1 SNHLY and CDR2 FYNNEI. The CDR3 is made up of 14 amino acids. V gene TRBV2 combines with J gene TRBJ1-2; D uncertain. This sequence originates from a girl aged 5-17 years in good health and CMV-seropositive. Material: PBMCs. DNA of the CDR3: TGTGCCAGCAGTGAACGAGAGGGCGCCCATGGCTACACCTTC. Its translation is CASSEREGAHGYTF.